This T cell receptor (beta chain) came from a study of vaccination effects on CD4 cells after COVID-19. Study information: Every participant took two doses of the BNT162b2 or mRNA-1273 vaccine. Study-level results: Marked clonal contraction was seen in infection- and vaccine-induced clones late after vaccination. The study, lacking early post-infection timepoints, had few convalescent patients.

With V trimmed by 6 bases and J by 7 bases, 12 bases remained unmatched. The CDR3 has 15 residues. CDR1 and CDR2 from the germline V gene are SNHLY and FYNNEI. As for this clone: As yet, its antigen is unknown.

Sequencing used immunoSEQ multiplex PCR; TCRdb keeps in-frame clones, though not all of them. The profile shows around 36,000 clones, under 75% of them singletons. ViraFEST expansion of antigen-specific CD4+ T cells with viral peptide pools preceded sequencing. Following a roughly ten-day culture, CD4+ T cells were purified. Prior SARS-CoV-2 infection was absent in the vaccine recipients, as shown by negative nucleocapsid antibodies. Roughly 1.9 million PBMC per well received about 10 IU/ml IL-2 and approximately 9.2 ug/ml peptides in culture. The chain carries TRBV2 and TRBJ1-5; 7 bases agree with TRBD1. The clonotype comes from a human donor who received a COVID-19 vaccine. Sequences were derived from CD4+ T cells from PBMCs cultured with SARS-CoV-2 spike peptides, sampled before COVID-19 vaccination. Here the CDR3 DNA reads TGTGCCAGCAGAAAAGAGACAGGGCGACAACAGCCCCAGCATTTT. This translates into CASRKETGRQQPQHF.